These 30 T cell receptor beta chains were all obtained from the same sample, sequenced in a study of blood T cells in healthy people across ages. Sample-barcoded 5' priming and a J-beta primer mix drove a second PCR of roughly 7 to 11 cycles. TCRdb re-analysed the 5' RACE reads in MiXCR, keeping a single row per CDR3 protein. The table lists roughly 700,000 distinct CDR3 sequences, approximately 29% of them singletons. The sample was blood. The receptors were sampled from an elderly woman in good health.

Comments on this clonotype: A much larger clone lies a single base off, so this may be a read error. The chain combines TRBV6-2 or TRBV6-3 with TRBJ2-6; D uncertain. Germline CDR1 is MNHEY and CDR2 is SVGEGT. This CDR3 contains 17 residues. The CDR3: CASSYPILTSGTNVLTF. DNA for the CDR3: TGTGCCAGCAGTTATCCGATATTGACCTCTGGGACCAACGTCCTGACTTTC.

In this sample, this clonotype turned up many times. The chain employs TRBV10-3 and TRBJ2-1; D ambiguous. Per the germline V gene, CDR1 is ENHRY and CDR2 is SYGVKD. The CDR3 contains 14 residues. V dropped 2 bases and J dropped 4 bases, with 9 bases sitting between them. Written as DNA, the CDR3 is TGTGCCATCAGTGAGACACAGAGATACAATGAGCAGTTCTTC. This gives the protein CAISETQRYNEQFF.

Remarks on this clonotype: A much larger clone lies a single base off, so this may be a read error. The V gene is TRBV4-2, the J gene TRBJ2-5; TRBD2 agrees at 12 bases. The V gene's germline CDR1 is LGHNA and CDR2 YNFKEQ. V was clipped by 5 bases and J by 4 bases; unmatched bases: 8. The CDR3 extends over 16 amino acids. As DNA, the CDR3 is TGTGCCAGCAGCTCGTACACTAGCGGGGGGACAGAGACCCAGTACTTC. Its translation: CASSSYTSGGTETQYF.

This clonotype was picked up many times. The CDR3 sequence is CSVEDGLSNYGYTF. Written as DNA, the CDR3 is TGCAGCGTTGAGGATGGGCTCAGTAACTATGGCTACACCTTC. The chain joins TRBV29-1 to TRBJ1-2; D call uncertain. CDR1 is SQVTM, CDR2 ANQGSEA, per germline. This CDR3 is 14 amino acids long. The V and J ends lost 3 bases and 1 base respectively, with 12 bases between them.

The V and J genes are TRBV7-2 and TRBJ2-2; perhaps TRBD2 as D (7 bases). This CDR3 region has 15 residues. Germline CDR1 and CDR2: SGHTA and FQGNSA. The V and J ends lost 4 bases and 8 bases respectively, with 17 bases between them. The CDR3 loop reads CASSSRAGAAGELFF. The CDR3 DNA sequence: TGTGCCAGCAGCTCCCGTGCGGGGGCGGCGGGGGAGCTGTTTTTT.

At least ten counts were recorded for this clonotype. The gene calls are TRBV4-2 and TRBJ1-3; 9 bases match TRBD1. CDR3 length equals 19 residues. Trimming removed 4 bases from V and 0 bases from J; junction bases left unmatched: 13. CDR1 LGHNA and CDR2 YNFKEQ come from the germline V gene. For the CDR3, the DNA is TGTGCCAGCAGCCCCCTTGGACAGGGGTTTCGGAGCTCTGGAAACACCATATATTTT. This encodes CASSPLGQGFRSSGNTIYF.

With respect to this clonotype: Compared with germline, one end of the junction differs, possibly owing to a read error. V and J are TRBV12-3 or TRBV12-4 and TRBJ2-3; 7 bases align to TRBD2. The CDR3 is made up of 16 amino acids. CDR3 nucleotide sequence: TGTGCCGGCAGTCCCCGCGCTAGCGGCTACACAGATACGCAGTATTTT. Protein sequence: CAGSPRASGYTDTQYF.

CDR3 DNA sequence: TGTGCCTGGAGTCCCATCCAGGGACAGGGGGTTCAGTATTTT. Translating gives CAWSPIQGQGVQYF. The chain is built from TRBV30 and TRBJ2-3, with TRBD1 identical over 11 bases. Germline assignment: CDR1 GTSNPN and CDR2 SVGIG (reference sequence). This CDR3 has 14 amino acids. The junction had 10 bases not matched to a gene; V was cut back by 2 bases and J by 12 bases.

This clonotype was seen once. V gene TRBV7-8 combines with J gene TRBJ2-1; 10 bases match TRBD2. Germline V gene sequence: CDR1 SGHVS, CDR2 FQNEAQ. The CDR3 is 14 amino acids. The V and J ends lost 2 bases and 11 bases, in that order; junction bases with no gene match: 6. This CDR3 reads CASSLTTSGTKQFF. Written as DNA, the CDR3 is TGTGCCAGCAGCTTAACAACTAGCGGGACCAAGCAGTTCTTC.

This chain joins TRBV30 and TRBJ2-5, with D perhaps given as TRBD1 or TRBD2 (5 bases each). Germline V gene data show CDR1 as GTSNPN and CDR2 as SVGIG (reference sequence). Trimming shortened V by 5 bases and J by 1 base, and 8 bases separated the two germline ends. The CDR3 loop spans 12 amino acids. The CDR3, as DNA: TGTGCCTGGGAGGGACCCCAAGAGACCCAGTACTTC. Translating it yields CAWEGPQETQYF.

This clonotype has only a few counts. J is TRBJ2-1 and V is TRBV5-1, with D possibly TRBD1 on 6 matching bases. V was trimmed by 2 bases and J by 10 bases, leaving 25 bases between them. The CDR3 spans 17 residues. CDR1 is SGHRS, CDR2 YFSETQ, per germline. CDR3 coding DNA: TGCGCCAGCAGCTTAGCCGGACAGACATATCGCTCCTACGAGCAGTTCTTC. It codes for CASSLAGQTYRSYEQFF.

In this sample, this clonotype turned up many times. The CDR3 sequence: CASSQVAASEQYF. CDR3 DNA sequence: TGTGCCAGCAGCCAAGTGGCGGCAAGCGAGCAGTACTTC. This chain connects TRBV3-1 to TRBJ2-7; D remains unclear. With 1 base removed from V and 6 bases from J, the gap between germline ends came to 10 bases. The CDR3 spans 13 residues. CDR1 LGHDT and CDR2 YNNKEL come from the germline V gene (reference sequence).

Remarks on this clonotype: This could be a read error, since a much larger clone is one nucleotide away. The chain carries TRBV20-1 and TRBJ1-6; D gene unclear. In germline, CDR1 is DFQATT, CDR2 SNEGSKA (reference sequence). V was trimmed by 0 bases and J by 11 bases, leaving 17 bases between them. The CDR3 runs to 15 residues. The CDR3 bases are TGCAGTGCTAGAGAACCAGGTGTAGGGCATCCACCCCTCCACTTT. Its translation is CSAREPGVGHPPLHF.

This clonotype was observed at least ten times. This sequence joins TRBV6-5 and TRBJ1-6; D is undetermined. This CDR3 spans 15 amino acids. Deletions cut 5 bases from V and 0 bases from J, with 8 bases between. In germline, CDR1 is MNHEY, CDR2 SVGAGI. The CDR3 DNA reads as TGTGCCAGCAGTACGAGGAGCTCCTATAATTCACCCCTCCACTTT. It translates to CASSTRSSYNSPLHF.

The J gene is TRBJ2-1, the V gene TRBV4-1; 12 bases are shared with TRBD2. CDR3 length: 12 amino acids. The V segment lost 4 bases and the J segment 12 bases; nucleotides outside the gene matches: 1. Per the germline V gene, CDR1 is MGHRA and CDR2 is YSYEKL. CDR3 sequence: CASSRLAGVQFF. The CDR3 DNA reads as TGCGCCAGCAGCCGACTAGCGGGGGTGCAGTTCTTC.

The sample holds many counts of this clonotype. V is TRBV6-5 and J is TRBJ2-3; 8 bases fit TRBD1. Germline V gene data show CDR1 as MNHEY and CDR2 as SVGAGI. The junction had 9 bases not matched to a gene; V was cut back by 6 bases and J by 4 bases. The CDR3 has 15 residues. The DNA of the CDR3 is TGTGCCAGCAGCCCAACAGGGGGTCGGGCAGATACGCAGTATTTT. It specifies CASSPTGGRADTQYF.

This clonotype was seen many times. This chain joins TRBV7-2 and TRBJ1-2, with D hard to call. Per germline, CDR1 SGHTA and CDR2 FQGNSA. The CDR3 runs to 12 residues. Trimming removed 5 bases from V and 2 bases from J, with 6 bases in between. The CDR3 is CASSPQNYGYTF. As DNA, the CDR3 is TGTGCCAGCAGCCCCCAGAACTATGGCTACACCTTC.

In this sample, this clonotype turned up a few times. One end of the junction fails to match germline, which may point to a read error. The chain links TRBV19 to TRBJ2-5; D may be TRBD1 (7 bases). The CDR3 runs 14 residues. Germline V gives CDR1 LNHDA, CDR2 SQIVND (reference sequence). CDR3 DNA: TGTGCCGGTAGCGGAGGGACAGTTAAAGAGACCCAGTACTTC. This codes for CAGSGGTVKETQYF.

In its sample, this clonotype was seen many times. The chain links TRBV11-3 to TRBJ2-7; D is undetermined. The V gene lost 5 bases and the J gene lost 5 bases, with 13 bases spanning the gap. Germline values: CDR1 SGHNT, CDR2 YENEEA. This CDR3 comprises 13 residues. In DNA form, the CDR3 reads TGTGCCAGCAGCAACCCCGAAGAAGACGAGCAGTACTTC. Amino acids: CASSNPEEDEQYF.

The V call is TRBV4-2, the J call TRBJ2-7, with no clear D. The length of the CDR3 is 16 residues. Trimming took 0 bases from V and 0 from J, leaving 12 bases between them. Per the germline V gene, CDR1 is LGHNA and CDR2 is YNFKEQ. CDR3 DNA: TGTGCCAGCAGCCAAGATATACCGCGGTTCTCCTACGAGCAGTACTTC. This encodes CASSQDIPRFSYEQYF.

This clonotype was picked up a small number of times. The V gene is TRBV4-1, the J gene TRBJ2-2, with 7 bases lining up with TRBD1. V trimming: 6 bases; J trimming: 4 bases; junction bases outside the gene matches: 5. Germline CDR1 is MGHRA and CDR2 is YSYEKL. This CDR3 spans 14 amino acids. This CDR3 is CASRWDRFTGELFF. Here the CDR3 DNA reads TGCGCCAGCAGATGGGACAGATTCACCGGGGAGCTGTTTTTT.

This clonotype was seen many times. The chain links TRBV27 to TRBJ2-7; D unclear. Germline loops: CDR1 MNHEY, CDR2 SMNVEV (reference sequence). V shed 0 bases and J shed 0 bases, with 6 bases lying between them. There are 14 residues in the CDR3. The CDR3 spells CASSLSAASYEQYF. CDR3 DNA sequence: TGTGCCAGCAGTTTATCGGCGGCCTCCTACGAGCAGTACTTC.

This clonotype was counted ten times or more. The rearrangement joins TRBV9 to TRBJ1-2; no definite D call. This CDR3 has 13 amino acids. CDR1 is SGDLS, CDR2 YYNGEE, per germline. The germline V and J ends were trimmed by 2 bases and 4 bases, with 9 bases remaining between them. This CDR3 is CASSVRVSYGYTF. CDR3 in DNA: TGTGCCAGCAGCGTCCGGGTCTCCTATGGCTACACCTTC.

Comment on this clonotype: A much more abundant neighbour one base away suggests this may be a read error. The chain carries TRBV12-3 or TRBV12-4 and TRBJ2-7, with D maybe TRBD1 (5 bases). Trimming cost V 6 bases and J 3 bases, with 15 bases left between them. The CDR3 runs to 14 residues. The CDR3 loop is CASSQDTLFYEQYF. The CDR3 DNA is TGTGCCAGCAGCCAGGACACCTTATTCTACGAGCAGTACTTC.

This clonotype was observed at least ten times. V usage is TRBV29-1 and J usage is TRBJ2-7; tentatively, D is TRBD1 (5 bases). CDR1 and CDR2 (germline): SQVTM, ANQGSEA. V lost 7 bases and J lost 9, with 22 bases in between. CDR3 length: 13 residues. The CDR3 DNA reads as TGCAGCGCAATAACCGATGCGTGGGGCCGGCAGTACTTC. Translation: CSAITDAWGRQYF.

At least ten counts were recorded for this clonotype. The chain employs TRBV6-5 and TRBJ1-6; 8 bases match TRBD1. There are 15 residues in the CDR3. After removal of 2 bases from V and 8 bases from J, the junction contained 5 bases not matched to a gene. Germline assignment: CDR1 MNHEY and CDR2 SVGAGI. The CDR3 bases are TGTGCCAGCAGTTACCAGGGGGCTCGGGATTCACCCCTCCACTTT. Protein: CASSYQGARDSPLHF.

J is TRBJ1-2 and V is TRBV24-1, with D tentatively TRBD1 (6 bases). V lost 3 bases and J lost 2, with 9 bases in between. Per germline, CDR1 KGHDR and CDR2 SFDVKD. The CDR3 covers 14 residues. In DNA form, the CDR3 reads TGTGCCACCAGTGATCAGGGGATCAACTATGGCTACACCTTC. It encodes CATSDQGINYGYTF.

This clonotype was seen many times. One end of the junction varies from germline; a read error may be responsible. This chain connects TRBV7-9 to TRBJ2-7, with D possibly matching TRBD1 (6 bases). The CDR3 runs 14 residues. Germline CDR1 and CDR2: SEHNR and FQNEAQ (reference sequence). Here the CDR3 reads CASSLDSASYEQYF. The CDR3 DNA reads TGCGCCAGCAGCCTGGACAGTGCCTCCTACGAGCAGTACTTC.

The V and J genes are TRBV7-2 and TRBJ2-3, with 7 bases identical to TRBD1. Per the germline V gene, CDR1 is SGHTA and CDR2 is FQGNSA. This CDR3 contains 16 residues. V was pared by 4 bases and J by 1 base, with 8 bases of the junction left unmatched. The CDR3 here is CASSSGLGGRTDTQYF. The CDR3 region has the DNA TGTGCCAGCAGCTCAGGGCTAGGGGGCCGCACAGATACGCAGTATTTT.

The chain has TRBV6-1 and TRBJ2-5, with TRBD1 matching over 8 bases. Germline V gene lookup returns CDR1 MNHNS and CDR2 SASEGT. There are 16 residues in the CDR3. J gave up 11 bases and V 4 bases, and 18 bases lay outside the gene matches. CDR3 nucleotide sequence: TGTGCCAGCAGTGCTCTCAACGGACAGGGCATCGGTGAGCAGTACTTC. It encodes CASSALNGQGIGEQYF.